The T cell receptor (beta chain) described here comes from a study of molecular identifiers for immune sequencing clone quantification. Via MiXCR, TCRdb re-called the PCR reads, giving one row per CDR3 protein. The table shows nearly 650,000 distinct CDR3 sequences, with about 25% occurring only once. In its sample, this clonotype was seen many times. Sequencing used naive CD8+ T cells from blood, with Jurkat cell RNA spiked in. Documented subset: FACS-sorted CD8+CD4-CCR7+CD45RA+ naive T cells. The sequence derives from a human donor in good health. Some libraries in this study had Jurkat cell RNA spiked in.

CDR3: CASASRGSNTEAFF. The CDR3 DNA reads TGCGCCAGCGCTTCCAGGGGGTCCAACACTGAAGCTTTCTTT. V and J are TRBV4-1 and TRBJ1-1; the match to TRBD1 covers 7 bases. With V trimmed by 8 bases and J by 2 bases, 8 bases remained unmatched. Germline loops: CDR1 MGHRA, CDR2 YSYEKL. The length of the CDR3 is 14 residues.